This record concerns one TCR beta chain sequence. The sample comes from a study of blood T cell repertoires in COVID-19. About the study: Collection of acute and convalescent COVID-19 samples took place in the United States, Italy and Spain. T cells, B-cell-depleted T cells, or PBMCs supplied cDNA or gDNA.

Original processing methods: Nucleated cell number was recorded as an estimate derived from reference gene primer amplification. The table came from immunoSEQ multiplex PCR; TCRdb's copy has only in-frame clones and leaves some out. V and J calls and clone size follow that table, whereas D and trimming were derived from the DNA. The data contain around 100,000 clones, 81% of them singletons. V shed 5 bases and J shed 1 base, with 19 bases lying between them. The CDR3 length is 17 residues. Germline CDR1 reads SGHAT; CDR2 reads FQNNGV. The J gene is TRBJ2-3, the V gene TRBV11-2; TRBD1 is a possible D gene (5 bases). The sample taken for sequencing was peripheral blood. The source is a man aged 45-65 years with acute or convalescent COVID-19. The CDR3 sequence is CASSPWQGPVGTDTQYF. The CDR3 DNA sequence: TGTGCCAGCAGCCCGTGGCAGGGCCCAGTCGGCACAGATACGCAGTATTTT.